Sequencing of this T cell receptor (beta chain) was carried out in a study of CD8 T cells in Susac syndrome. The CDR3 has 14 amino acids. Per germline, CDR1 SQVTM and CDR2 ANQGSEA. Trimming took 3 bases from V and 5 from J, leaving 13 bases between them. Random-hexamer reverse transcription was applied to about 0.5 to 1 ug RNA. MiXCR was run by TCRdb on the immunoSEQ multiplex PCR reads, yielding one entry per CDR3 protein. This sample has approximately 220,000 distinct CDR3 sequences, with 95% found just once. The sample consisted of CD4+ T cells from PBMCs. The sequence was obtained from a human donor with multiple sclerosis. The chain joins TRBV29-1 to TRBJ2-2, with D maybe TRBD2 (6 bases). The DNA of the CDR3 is TGCAGCGTTGAGGTCTCCCGGGAGACCGGGGAGCTGTTTTTT. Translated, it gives CSVEVSRETGELFF.